This T cell receptor (beta chain) comes out of a study of siplizumab effects on memory and regulatory T cells. CDR3 length: 11 residues. CDR1 and CDR2 (germline): SGHDT, YYEEEE. Deletions cut 1 base from V and 4 bases from J, with 2 bases between. Overall study findings and caveats: An assignable phenotype, naive or memory, was missing from roughly 76-95% of proliferating CD4+ or CD8+ clones.

This clone was observed a handful of times. No antigen is known for it. This CDR3 is also generated by other DNA sequences in the sample. Method: immunoSEQ multiplex PCR; TCRdb's copy keeps in-frame clones and lacks some. Of over 100,000 clones in the sample, around 92% are singletons; the top ten hold 0.65% to 0.9%. The receptor comes from a human donor in good health. Sequencing was performed on Tregs sorted from blood. The chain carries TRBV5-6 and TRBJ2-5, with D unresolved. The chain's CDR3 is CASSLLETQYF. DNA of the CDR3: TGTGCCAGCAGCTTGTTAGAGACCCAGTACTTC.